These 8 T cell receptor beta chains share one sample of origin, sequenced in a study of cytomegalovirus exposure and HLA in healthy donors. PCR used 60 Vbeta primers and 13 Jbeta primers. TCRdb's copy holds only in-frame clones and misses some; the assay was immunoSEQ multiplex PCR. The repertoire holds tens of thousands of clones, with roughly 67% as singletons. Input material: PBMCs. These receptors were taken from a human donor in good health.

This clone has only a few counts. V is TRBV11-1 and J is TRBJ1-1; 7 bases align to TRBD1. Germline assignment: CDR1 SGHAT and CDR2 FQDESV (reference sequence). This CDR3 contains 15 residues. The J segment lost 4 bases and the V segment lost 0 bases, leaving 5 bases of the junction unmatched. In DNA, the CDR3 is TGTGCCAGCAGCTTAGCTAGGGGGCGAGGCACTGAAGCTTTCTTT. It yields the protein CASSLARGRGTEAFF.

About this clone itself: No conserved phenylalanine or tryptophan ends this CDR3, so it is likely a read error. The rearrangement links TRBV6-6 to TRBJ1-5; D gene uncertain. Germline CDR1 and CDR2: MNHNY and SVGAGI (reference sequence). Trimming took off 7 bases at V and 1 base at J, with 17 bases between the two ends. The CDR3 is 16 amino acids. The CDR3 loop reads CASTTMLAWSNQPQHY. The DNA of the CDR3 is TGTGCCAGCACCACCATGCTCGCTTGGAGCAATCAGCCCCAGCATTAT.

This clone was found a few times. The rearrangement uses TRBV5-8 and TRBJ2-7, with 9 positions matching TRBD1. The J segment lost 0 bases and the V segment lost 4 bases, leaving 5 bases of the junction unmatched. This CDR3 has 15 amino acids. CDR1 and CDR2 (germline): SGHTS, YDEGEE. Here the CDR3 DNA reads TGTGCCAGCAGCCGGAGGGGACAGGGCTCCTACGAGCAGTACTTC. Translation: CASSRRGQGSYEQYF.

J is TRBJ2-7 and V is TRBV30; 8 nucleotides align to TRBD2. CDR1 GTSNPN and CDR2 SVGIG come from the germline V gene (reference sequence). After removal of 3 bases from V and 0 bases from J, the junction contained 16 bases not matched to a gene. The CDR3 is made up of 18 amino acids. CDR3 nucleotides: TGTGCCTGGAGGCGGGAGGCGGGGGGACCCTTTAGCTCCTACGAGCAGTACTTC. Protein: CAWRREAGGPFSSYEQYF.

The J gene is TRBJ2-7, the V gene TRBV6-5; 9 nucleotides agree with TRBD1. Germline values: CDR1 MNHEY, CDR2 SVGAGI. The CDR3 runs 14 residues. V lost 7 bases and J lost 0; bases outside the gene matches: 4. The CDR3 coding sequence is TGTGCCAGCATGACGACAGGGGGCTCCTACGAGCAGTACTTC. This encodes CASMTTGGSYEQYF.

This clone was counted between two and nine times. The genes are TRBV11-3 and TRBJ1-5; TRBD1 matches at 7 bases. The CDR3 is made up of 14 amino acids. Per germline, CDR1 SGHNT and CDR2 YENEEA. The J segment lost 6 bases and the V segment lost 0 bases, leaving 2 bases of the junction unmatched. The CDR3: CASSLDRGSQPQHF. The CDR3 DNA reads TGTGCCAGCAGCTTAGACAGGGGGAGTCAGCCCCAGCATTTT.

The chain recombines TRBV9 with TRBJ2-7; 7 positions match TRBD1. Trimming at V came to 4 bases and at J to 2 bases, leaving 15 bases not matched to a gene. The CDR3 length is 17 residues. Germline V lookup: CDR1 SGDLS, CDR2 YYNGEE. The CDR3 here is CASSPRDSVSPPYEQYF. The CDR3 nucleotides are TGTGCCAGCAGCCCACGGGACAGCGTCTCTCCGCCCTACGAGCAGTACTTC.

This clone appeared a few times. The CDR3 loop reads CSVGQGGEKLFF. The CDR3 coding sequence is TGCAGCGTTGGACAGGGCGGTGAAAAACTGTTTTTT. This rearrangement joins TRBV29-1 to TRBJ1-4; TRBD1 matches 7 bases. CDR3 length: 12 residues. The V segment lost 4 bases and the J segment 7 bases; nucleotides outside the gene matches: 3. CDR1 is SQVTM, CDR2 ANQGSEA, per germline.